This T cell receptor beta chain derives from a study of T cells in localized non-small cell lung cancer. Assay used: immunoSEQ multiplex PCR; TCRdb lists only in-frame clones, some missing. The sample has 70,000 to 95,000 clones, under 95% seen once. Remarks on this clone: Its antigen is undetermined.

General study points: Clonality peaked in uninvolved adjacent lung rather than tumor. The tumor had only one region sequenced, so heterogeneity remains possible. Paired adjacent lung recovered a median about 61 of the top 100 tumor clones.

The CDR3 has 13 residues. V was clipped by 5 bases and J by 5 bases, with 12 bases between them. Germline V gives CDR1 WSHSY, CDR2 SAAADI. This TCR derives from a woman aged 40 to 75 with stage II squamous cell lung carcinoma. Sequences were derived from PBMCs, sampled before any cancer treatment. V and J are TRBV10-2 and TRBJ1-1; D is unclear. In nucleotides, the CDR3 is TGCGCCAGCAGTCCGAAGGAGGAGACTGAAGCTTTCTTT. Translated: CASSPKEETEAFF.